This is a list of T cell receptor beta chains from one sample in a study of CD8 T cells in ankylosing spondylitis. Using its own MiXCR run on the 5' RACE reads, TCRdb lists one record per CDR3 protein. The table records about 150,000 distinct CDR3 sequences, under 45% of them present only once. Sequencing input: synovial fluid, either unsorted or a sorted T cell fraction (not recorded which). The receptors stem from a male donor with ankylosing spondylitis. The conserved cysteine and the conserved F or W are not part of the CDR3 here. Fields, in order: D gene, V gene, CDR3 protein. A D gene is named only where the DNA matches it firmly.

-,TRBV20-1,SARLLKRFGYT
-,TRBV18,ASSPLQGQETQY
-,TRBV12-3/TRBV12-4,ASSVDWGRSSYNEQF
TRBD1,TRBV10-1,ASSVSGTGKPLDEKLF
TRBD1,TRBV2,ASEGQYSNQPQH
-,TRBV12-3/TRBV12-4,ASSTGLGTGELF
-,TRBV27,ASLGPSGDLNEQF
-,TRBV11-2,ASSLSPQATYEQY
TRBD1,TRBV2,ASSEALDRATNEKLF
TRBD2,TRBV7-3,ASSPNPLLYGLAGTDTQY
-,TRBV6-1,ASTEGVGTDTQY
-,TRBV4-3,ASSQEGRDSGYEQY
-,TRBV4-2,ASSQEGGLVTEQY
-,TRBV4-2,ASSQGGRLSYNSPLH
-,TRBV12-3/TRBV12-4,ASRGTDYYEQF
-,TRBV27,ASSLYTGKNTEAF
TRBD2,TRBV28,ASSGVAGGILETQY
-,TRBV4-2,ASSPVSPNTGELF
-,TRBV15,ATSRVGQKNQPQH
-,TRBV7-2,ASSFVGSEQY
-,TRBV4-3,ASSQDAGAGANVLT
-,TRBV6-5,ASRSGTTEAF
-,TRBV19,ASRRLRGDEQF
TRBD2,TRBV9,ASGGLAGVYDEQF
-,TRBV14,ASSQTGAGELF
-,TRBV20-1,SARDYAANYGYT
-,TRBV28,AISAHPRGSPLH
-,TRBV12-3/TRBV12-4,ASSSTGFNQPQH
TRBD2,TRBV9,ASSVAGGGPYEQY
-,TRBV20-1,SARAPVGGLWTNYGYT
-,TRBV5-4,ASTLPGRPFYGYT
TRBD2,TRBV16,ASSQSIAGVADTQY
-,TRBV4-3,ASSQPDSTGELF
-,TRBV11-3,ASSCHYPYNEQF
TRBD1,TRBV12-3/TRBV12-4,ASSRQGAYEQY
-,TRBV16,ASSQWDFYEQY
-,TRBV9,ASRGTGAGGYT